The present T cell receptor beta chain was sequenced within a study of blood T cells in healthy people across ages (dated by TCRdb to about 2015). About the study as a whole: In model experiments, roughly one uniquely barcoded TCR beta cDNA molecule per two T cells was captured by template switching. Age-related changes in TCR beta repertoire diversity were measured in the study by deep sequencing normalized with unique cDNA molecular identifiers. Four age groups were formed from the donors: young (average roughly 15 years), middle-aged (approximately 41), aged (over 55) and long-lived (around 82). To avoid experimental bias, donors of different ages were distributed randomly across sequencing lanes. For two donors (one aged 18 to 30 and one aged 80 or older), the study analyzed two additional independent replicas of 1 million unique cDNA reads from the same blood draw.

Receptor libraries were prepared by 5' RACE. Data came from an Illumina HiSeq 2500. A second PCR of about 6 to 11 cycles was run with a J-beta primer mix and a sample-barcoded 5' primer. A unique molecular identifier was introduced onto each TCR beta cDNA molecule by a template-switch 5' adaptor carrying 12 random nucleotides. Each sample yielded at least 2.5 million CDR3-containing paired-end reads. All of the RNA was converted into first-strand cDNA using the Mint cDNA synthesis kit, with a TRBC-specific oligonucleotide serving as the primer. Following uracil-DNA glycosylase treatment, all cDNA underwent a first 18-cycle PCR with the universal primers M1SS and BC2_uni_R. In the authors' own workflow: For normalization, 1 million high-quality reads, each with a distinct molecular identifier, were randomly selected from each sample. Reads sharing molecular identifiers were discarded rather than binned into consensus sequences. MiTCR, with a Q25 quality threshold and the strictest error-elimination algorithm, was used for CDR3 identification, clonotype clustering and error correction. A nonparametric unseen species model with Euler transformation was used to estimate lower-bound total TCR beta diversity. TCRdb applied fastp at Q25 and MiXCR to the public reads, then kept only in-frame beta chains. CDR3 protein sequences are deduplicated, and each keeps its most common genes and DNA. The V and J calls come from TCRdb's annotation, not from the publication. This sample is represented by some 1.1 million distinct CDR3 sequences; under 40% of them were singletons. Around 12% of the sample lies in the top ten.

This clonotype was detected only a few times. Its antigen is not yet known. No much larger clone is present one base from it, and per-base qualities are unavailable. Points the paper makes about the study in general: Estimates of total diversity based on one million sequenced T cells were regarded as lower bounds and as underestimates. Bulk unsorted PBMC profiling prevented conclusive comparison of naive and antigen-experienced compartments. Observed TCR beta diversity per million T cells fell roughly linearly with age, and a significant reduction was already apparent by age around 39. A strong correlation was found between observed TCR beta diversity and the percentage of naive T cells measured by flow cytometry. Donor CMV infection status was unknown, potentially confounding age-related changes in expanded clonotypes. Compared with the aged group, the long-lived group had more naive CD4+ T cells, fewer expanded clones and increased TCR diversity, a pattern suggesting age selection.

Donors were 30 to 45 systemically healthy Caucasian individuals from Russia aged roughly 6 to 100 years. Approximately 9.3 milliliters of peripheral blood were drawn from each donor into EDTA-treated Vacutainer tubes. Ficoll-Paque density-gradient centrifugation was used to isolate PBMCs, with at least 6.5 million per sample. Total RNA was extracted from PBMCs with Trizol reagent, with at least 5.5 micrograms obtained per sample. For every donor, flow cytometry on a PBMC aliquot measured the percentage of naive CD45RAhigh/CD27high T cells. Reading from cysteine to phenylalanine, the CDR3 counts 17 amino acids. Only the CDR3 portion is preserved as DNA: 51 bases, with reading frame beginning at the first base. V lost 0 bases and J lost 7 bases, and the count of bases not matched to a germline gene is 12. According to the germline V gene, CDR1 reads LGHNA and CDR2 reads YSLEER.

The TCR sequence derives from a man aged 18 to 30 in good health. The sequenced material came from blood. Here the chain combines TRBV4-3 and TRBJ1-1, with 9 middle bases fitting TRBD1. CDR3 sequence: CASSQEGEGQGIGEAFF. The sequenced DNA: TGCGCCAGCAGCCAAGAGGGGGAAGGACAGGGGATCGGTGAAGCTTTCTTT.